This T cell receptor beta chain appears in the sequencing data of a study of response to subunit inactivated influenza vaccine. MiXCR was run by TCRdb on the RT-PCR reads, yielding one entry per CDR3 protein. The table includes around 470,000 distinct CDR3 sequences, approximately 7.3% detected once. This clonotype occurred a few times. Its antigen is undetermined. General study points: After each seasonal influenza vaccination, few new T cells are recruited, the authors suggested.

J was trimmed by 8 bases and V by 4 bases; bases with no gene match: 10. This CDR3 spans 17 amino acids. CDR1 SSHAT and CDR2 FNYEAQ come from the germline V gene (reference sequence). Specimen: PBMCs from blood, collected around 25 months after vaccination. The gene calls are TRBV7-7 and TRBJ2-1; 14 bases are shared with TRBD2. The receptor comes from a man between 50 and 69 years old who received an inactivated influenza vaccine. The CDR3: CASSSGLAGVKFDEQFF. CDR3 in DNA: TGTGCCAGCAGCTCGGGACTAGCGGGAGTAAAATTTGATGAGCAGTTCTTC. Using reference TRBV7-7 and TRBJ2-1 for the parts outside the CDR3, the full variable domain is GAGVSQSPRYKVTKRGQDVTLRCDPISSHATLYWYQQALGQGPEFLTYFNYEAQPDKSGLPSDRFSAERPEGSISTLTIQRTEQRDSAMYRCASSSGLAGVKFDEQFFGPGTRLTVL.